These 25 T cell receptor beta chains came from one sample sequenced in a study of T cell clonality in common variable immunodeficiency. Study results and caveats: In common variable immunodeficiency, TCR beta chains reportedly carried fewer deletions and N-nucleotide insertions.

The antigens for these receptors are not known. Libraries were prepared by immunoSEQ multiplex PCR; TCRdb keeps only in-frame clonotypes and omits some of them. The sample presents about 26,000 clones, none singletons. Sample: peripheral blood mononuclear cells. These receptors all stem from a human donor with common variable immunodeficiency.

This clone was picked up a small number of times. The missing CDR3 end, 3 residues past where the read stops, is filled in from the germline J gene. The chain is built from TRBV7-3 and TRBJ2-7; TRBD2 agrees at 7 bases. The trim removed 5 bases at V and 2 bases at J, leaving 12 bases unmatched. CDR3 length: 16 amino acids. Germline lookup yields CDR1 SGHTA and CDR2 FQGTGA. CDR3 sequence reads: CASSPSLRAGPYEQYF. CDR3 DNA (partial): TGTGCCAGCAGCCCTAGCCTTAGAGCGGGGCCCTACGAG.

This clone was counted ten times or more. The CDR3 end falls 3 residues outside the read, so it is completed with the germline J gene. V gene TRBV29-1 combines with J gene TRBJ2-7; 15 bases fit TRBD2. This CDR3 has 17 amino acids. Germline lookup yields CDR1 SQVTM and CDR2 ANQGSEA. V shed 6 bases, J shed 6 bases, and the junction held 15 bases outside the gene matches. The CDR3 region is CSVFGLAGGESASEQYF. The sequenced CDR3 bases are TGCAGCGTATTCGGACTAGCGGGAGGGGAATCCGCCTCCGAG.

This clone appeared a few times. The CDR3 region is CASSDRSYGYTF. The sequenced CDR3 bases are TGTGCCAGTAGCGACAGAAGCTATGGC. This chain links TRBV19 with TRBJ1-2; TRBD1 is a possible D gene (5 bases). The read stops 3 residues short of the end of the CDR3; the missing end is completed from the germline J gene. The V and J ends lost 6 bases and 4 bases respectively, with 9 bases between them. The CDR3 runs 12 residues. Germline V gives CDR1 LNHDA, CDR2 SQIVND (reference sequence).

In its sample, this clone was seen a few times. The CDR3 here is CSARDPQDQAQNTEAFF. The sequenced CDR3 bases are TGCAGTGCTAGAGATCCACAGGACCAAGCCCAAAACACTGAA. The rearrangement links TRBV20-1 to TRBJ1-1, with a possible D match to TRBD1 (5 bases). From the germline J gene comes the end of the CDR3, since the read stops 3 residues before it. CDR3 length equals 17 residues. V shed 0 bases and J shed 2 bases, with 19 bases lying between them. CDR1 is DFQATT and CDR2 is SNEGSKA in the germline V gene (reference sequence).

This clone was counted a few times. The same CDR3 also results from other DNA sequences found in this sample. CDR3 amino acids: CASSHRDRPLGPLHF. The CDR3 bases that were read are TGTGCCAGCAGCCACCGGGACAGGCCCCTGGGACCC. The chain uses TRBV7-9 and TRBJ1-6; 8 nucleotides line up with TRBD1. The sequenced fragment ends 3 residues before the CDR3 boundary, so the rest is inferred from the germline J gene. Germline V gene lookup returns CDR1 SEHNR and CDR2 FQNEAQ (reference sequence). The CDR3 is 15 residues long. V gave up 5 bases and J gave up 12 bases; unmatched junction bases: 12.

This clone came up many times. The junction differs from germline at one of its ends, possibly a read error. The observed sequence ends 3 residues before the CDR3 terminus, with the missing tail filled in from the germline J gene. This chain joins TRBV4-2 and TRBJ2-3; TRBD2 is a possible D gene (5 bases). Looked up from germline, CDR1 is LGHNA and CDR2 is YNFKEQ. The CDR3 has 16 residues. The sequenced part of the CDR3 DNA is TGCGCCAGCAGCCAAGACGCGGGTCCCTCCGGAGATACG. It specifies CASSQDAGPSGDT. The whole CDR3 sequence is CASSQDAGPSGDTQYF.

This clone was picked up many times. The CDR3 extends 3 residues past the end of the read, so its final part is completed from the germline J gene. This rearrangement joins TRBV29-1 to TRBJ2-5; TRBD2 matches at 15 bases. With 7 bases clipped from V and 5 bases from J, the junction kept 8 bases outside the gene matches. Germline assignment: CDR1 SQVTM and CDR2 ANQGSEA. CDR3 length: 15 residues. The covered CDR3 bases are TGCAGCGCCAACGGACTAGCGGGAGGGGTCGAGACC. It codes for CSANGLAGGVET. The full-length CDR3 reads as CSANGLAGGVETQYF.

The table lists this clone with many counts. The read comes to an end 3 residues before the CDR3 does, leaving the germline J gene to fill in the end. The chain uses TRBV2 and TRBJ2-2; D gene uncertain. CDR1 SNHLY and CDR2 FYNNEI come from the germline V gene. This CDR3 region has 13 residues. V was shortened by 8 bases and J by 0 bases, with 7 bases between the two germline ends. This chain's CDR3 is CASGQSNTGELFF. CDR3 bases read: TGTGCCAGCGGCCAATCGAACACCGGGGAG.

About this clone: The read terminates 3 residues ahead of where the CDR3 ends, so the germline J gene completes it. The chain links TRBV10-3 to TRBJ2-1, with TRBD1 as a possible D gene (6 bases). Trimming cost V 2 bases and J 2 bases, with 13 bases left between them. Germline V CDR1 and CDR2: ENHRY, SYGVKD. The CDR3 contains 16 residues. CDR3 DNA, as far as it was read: TGTGCCATCAGTGAGGAGACAGGAGGACCCTACAATGAG. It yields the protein CAISEETGGPYNE. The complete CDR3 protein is CAISEETGGPYNEQFF.

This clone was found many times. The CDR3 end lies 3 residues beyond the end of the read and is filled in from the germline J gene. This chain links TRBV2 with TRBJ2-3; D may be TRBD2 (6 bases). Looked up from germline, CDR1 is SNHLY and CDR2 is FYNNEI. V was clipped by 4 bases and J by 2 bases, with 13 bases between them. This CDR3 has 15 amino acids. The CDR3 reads CASSAVLATTDTQYF. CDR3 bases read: TGTGCCAGCAGTGCCGTCCTAGCGACCACAGATACG.

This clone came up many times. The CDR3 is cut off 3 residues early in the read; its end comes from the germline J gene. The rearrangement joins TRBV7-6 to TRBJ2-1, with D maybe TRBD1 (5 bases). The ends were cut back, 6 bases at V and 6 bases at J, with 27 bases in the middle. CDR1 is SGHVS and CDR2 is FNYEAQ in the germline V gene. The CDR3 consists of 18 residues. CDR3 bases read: TGTGCCAGCAGTGCAGCCTACAGGAGTACTCCATGGACCAATGAG. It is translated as CASSAAYRSTPWTNE. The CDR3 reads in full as CASSAAYRSTPWTNEQFF.

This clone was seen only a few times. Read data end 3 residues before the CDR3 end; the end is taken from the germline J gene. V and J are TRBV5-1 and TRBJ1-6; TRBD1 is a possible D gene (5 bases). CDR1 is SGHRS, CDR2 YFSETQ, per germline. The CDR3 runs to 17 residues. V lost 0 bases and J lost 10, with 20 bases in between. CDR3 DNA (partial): TGCGCCAGCAGCTTGGTTGAAGTCCTGGCAGGGTCGTCACCC. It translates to CASSLVEVLAGSSP. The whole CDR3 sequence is CASSLVEVLAGSSPLHF.

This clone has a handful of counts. The CDR3 sequence is CSESPVQETQYF. The CDR3 bases that were read are TGCAGCGAGAGTCCAGTCCAAGAGACC. J is TRBJ2-5 and V is TRBV29-1, with D uncertain. The read stops 3 residues short of the end of the CDR3; the missing end is completed from the germline J gene. V was trimmed by 7 bases and J by 1 base, leaving 10 bases between them. The CDR3 is 12 residues long. Germline V gene data show CDR1 as SQVTM and CDR2 as ANQGSEA.

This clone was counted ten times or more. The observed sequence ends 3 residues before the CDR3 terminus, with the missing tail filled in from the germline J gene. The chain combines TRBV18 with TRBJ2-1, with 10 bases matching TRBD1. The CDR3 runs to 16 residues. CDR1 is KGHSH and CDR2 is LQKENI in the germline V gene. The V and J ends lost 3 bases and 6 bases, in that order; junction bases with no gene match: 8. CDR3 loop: CASSPTRGTGANEQFF. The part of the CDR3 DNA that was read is TGTGCCAGCTCACCTACGCGTGGGACAGGGGCCAATGAG.

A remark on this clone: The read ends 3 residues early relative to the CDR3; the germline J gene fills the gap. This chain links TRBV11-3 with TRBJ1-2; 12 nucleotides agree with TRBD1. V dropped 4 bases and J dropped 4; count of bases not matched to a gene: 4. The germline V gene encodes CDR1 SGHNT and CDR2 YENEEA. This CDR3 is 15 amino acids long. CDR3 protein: CASSSGQGALYGYTF. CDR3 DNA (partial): TGTGCCAGCAGCTCGGGACAGGGGGCCCTCTATGGC. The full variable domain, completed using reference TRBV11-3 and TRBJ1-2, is EAGVVQSPRYKIIEKKQPVAFWCNPISGHNTLYWYLQNLGQGPELLIRYENEEAVDDSQLPKDRFSAERLKGVDSTLKIQPAELGDSAVYLCASSSGQGALYGYTFGSGTRLTVV.

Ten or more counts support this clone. The CDR3 loop is CASSWDRNTEAFF. CDR3 bases read: TGCGCCAGCAGCTGGGACAGGAACACTGAA. The chain combines TRBV5-1 with TRBJ1-1, with TRBD1 matching 7 bases. The CDR3 end falls 3 residues outside the read, so it is completed with the germline J gene. Germline CDR1 SGHRS, CDR2 YFSETQ. The CDR3 is 13 amino acids. V gave up 3 bases and J gave up 1 base; unmatched junction bases: 0.

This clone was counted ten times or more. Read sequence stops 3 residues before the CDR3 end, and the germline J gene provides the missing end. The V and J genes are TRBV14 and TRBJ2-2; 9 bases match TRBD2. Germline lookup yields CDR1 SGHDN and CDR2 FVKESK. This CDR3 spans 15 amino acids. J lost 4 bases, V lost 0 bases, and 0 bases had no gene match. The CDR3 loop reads CASSQELAGTGELFF. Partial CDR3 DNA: TGTGCCAGCAGCCAAGAACTAGCGGGCACCGGGGAG.

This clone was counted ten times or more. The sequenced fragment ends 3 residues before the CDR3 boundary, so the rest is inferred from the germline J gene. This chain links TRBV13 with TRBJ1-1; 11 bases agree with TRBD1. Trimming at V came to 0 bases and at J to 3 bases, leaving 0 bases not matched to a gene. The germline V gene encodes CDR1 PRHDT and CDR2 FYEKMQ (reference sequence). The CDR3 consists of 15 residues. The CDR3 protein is CASSLGGQGDTEAFF. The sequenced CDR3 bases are TGTGCCAGCAGCTTAGGGGGACAGGGGGACACTGAA.

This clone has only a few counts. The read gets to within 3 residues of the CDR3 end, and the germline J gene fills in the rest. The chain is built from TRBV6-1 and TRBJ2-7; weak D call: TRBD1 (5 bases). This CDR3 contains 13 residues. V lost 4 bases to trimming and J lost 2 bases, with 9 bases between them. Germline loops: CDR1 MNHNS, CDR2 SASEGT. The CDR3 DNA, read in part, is TGTGCCAGCAGTGTGGGGCAGCCCTACGAG. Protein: CASSVGQPYE. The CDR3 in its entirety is CASSVGQPYEQYF.

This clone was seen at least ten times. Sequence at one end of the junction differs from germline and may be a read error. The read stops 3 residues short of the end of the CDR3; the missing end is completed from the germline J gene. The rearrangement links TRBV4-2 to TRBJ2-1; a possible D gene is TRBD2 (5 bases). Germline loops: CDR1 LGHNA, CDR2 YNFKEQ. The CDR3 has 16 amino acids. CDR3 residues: CASSQEGGRPGSEQFF. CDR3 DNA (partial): TGCGCCAGCAGCCAAGAAGGAGGTAGGCCGGGGAGTGAG.

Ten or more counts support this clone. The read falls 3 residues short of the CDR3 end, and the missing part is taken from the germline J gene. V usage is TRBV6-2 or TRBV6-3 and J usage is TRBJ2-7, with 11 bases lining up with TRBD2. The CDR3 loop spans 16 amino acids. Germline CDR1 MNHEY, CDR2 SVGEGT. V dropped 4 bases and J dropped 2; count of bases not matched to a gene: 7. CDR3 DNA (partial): TGTGCCAGCAGTTCCGGAAGACTAGCGGGGACCTACGAG. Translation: CASSSGRLAGTYE. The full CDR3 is CASSSGRLAGTYEQYF.

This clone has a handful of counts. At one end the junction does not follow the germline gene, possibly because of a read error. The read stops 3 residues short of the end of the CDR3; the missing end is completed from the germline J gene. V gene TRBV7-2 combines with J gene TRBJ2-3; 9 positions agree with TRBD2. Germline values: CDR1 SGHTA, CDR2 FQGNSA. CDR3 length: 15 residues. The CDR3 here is CASSIAGAGADTQYF. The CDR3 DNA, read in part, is TGTGCCAGCAGCATAGCGGGAGCCGGGGCAGATACG.

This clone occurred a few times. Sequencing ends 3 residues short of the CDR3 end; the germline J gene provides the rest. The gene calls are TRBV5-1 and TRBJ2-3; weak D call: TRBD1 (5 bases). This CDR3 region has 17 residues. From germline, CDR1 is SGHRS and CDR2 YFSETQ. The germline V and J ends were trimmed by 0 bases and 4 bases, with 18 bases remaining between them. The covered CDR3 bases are TGCGCCAGCAGCTTGGGTCCAGGGTCGCAGCTGGCAGATACG. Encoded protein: CASSLGPGSQLADT. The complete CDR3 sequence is CASSLGPGSQLADTQYF.

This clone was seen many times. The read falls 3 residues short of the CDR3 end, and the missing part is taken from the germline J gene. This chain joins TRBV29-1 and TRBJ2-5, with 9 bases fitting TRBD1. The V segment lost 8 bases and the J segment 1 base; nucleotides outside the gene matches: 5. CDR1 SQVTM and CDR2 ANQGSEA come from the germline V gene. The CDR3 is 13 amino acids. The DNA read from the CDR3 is TGCAGCATCGGACAGGGGCCCCAAGAGACC. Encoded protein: CSIGQGPQET. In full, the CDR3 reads CSIGQGPQETQYF.

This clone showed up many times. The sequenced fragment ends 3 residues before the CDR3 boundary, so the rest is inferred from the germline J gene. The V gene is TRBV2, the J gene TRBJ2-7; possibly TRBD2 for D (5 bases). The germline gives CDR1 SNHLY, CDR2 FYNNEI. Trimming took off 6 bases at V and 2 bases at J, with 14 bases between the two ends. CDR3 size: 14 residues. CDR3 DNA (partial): TGTGCCAGCAGCAGGACTGGTGAAACCTACGAG. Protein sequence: CASSRTGETYE. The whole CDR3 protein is CASSRTGETYEQYF.